This T cell receptor beta chain appears in the sequencing data of a study of T cells expressing NK-cell markers. Study information: In sorted CD3+CD56+NKG2C+, CD3+CD56+NKG2C- and CD3+CD56-NKG2C+ T cells, TCR beta repertoires were obtained.

General study points: Certain NKG2C+ T cell clones were expanded, and their HCMV specificity remained unclear. The contribution of dominant NKG2C+ clonotypes to CD8+ T cells in six donors was roughly 1.0-7.5%.

The CDR3 spans 16 residues. Scientists made TCR beta cDNA using 5'RACE template switching with UMIs. Reanalyzing the 5' RACE reads, TCRdb keeps one entry per CDR3 protein, without DNA. This table lists some 110,000 distinct CDR3 sequences. Note on this clonotype: Its antigen remains unknown.

This receptor was obtained from a woman between 18 and 75 years old in good health. The V gene is TRBV12-3 or TRBV12-4, the J gene TRBJ1-2; TCRdb's assignment of TRBD1 cannot be checked, as there is no DNA. Sequencing input: blood T cells: a sorted CD56 or NKG2C T cell subset, CD4+ or CD8+ T cells, or bulk PBMC T cells (not recorded which). The chain's CDR3 is CASTTGTSAANYGYTF.